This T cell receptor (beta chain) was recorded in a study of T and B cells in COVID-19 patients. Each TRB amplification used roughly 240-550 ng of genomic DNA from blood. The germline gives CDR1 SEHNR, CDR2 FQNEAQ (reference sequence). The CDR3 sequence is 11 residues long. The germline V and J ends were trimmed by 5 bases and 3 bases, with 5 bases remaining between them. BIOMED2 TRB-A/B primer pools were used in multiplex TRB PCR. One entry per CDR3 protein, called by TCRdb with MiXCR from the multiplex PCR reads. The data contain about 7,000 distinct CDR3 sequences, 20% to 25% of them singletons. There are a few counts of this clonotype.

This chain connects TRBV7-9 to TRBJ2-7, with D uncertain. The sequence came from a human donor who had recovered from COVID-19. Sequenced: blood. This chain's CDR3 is CASSTYYEQYF. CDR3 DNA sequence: TGTGCCAGCAGCACTTACTACGAGCAGTACTTC.